What follows are 8 T cell receptor beta chains derived from one specimen sequenced in a study of blood T cell repertoires in COVID-19 (dated by TCRdb to between 2020 and 2021). Libraries came from the immunoSEQ multiplex PCR assay. The table was pulled from immuneACCESS by TCRdb, which kept in-frame rearrangements only. Such tables lose some clones; where checked, under half of the loss comes from unresolved V genes, and the rest has no known cause. Here the sample has about 190,000 clones; less than 80% occur a single time. The ten largest make up over 10% of the sample. Sequenced sample: peripheral blood. Receptor source: a woman in her forties or fifties with acute or convalescent COVID-19.

The chain employs TRBV9 and TRBJ1-4; 7 bases align to TRBD1. The CDR3 sequence is 16 residues long. Per the germline V gene, CDR1 is SGDLS and CDR2 is YYNGEE. Trimming removed 6 bases from V and 3 bases from J; junction bases left unmatched: 11. As DNA, the CDR3 is TGTGCCAGCAACACAACAGGGGACCAGTCTAATGAAAAACTGTTTTTT. It specifies CASNTTGDQSNEKLFF.

This clone has more than one count but fewer than ten. The chain uses TRBV18 and TRBJ1-4; D is uncertain. V was shortened by 11 bases and J by 5 bases, with 15 bases between the two germline ends. The CDR3 loop spans 13 amino acids. The germline CDR1 and CDR2 sequences are KGHSH and LQKENI. CDR3 sequence (DNA): TGTGCCTCAATCCAGGATCAAAATGAAAAACTGTTTTTT. Protein product: CASIQDQNEKLFF.

The chain employs TRBV27 and TRBJ1-2, with D tentatively TRBD1 (5 bases). The CDR3 runs to 14 residues. Germline V gene lookup returns CDR1 MNHEY and CDR2 SMNVEV (reference sequence). This CDR3 reads CATCTLGADYGYTF. The CDR3 bases are TGTGCAACCTGCACGTTAGGGGCAGACTATGGCTACACCTTC.

This rearrangement joins TRBV24-1 to TRBJ2-3; D is ambiguous. The V and J ends lost 5 bases and 2 bases respectively, with 10 bases between them. This CDR3 contains 14 residues. CDR1 KGHDR and CDR2 SFDVKD come from the germline V gene. The CDR3 DNA sequence: TGTGCCACCAGTGTGGGCACCTTCACAGATACGCAGTATTTT. This encodes CATSVGTFTDTQYF.

The chain combines TRBV7-8 with TRBJ1-2, with TRBD1 as a possible D gene (5 bases). Trimming removed 5 bases at V and 0 bases at J, with 16 bases between. CDR1 and CDR2 (germline): SGHVS, FQNEAQ. This CDR3 has 16 residues. The CDR3 DNA sequence: TGTGCCAGCAGCCTCCTGACAGTTGTATCTAACTATGGCTACACCTTC. This codes for CASSLLTVVSNYGYTF.

V gene TRBV28 combines with J gene TRBJ1-2; D call uncertain. The germline V gene has CDR1 MDHEN and CDR2 SYDVKM. The CDR3 contains 11 residues. V dropped 6 bases and J dropped 8 bases, with 10 bases sitting between them. The CDR3 loop is CASRSESGYTF. CDR3 bases: TGTGCCAGCAGGTCCGAGAGCGGCTACACCTTC.

The chain is built from TRBV3-1 (or the pseudogene TRBV3-2) and TRBJ2-1; TRBD1 is a possible D gene (6 bases). V was trimmed by 4 bases and J by 2 bases, leaving 15 bases between them. Looked up from germline, CDR1 is LGHDT and CDR2 is YNNKEL (reference sequence). The CDR3 totals 16 residues. Here the CDR3 reads CASSPRRGGAYNEQFF. DNA of the CDR3: TGTGCCAGCAGCCCCCGTCGAGGGGGAGCCTACAATGAGCAGTTCTTC.

V usage is TRBV11-2 and J usage is TRBJ2-7, with no clear D. V was cut by 0 bases and J by 3 bases, with 9 bases left in between. Germline loops: CDR1 SGHAT, CDR2 FQNNGV. The CDR3 is 14 amino acids. The chain's CDR3 is CASSLDLPRYEQYF. CDR3 nucleotide sequence: TGTGCCAGCAGCTTAGATCTACCCCGCTACGAGCAGTACTTC. Together with reference TRBV11-2 and TRBJ2-7, the CDR3 gives the full variable domain: EAGVAQSPRYKIIEKRQSVAFWCNPISGHATLYWYQQILGQGPKLLIQFQNNGVVDDSQLPKDRFSAERLKGVDSTLKIQPAKLEDSAVYLCASSLDLPRYEQYFGPGTRLTVT.